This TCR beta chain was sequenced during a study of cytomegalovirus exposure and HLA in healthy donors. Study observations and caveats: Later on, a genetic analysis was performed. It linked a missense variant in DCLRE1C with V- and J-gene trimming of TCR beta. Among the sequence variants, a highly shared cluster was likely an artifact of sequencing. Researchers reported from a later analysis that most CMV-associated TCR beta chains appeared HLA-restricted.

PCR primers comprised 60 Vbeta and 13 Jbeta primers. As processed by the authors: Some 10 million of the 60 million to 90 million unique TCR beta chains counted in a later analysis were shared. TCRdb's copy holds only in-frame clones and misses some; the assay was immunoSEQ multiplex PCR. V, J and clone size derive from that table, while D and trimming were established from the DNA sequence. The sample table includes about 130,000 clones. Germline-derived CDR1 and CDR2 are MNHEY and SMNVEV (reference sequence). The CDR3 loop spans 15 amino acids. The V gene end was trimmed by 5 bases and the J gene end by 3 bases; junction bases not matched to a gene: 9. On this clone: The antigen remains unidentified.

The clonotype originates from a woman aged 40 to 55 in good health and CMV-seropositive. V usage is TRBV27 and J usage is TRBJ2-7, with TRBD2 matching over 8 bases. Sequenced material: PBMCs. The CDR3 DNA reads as TGTGCCAGCAGTCCCCCCCAGCGGGAGATCTACGAGCAGTACTTC. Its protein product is CASSPPQREIYEQYF.